The 21 T cell receptor beta chains below were found in one sample sequenced in a study of metastatic and nonmetastatic thyroid tumors. TCRdb called clones again from the PCR reads with MiXCR. This sample has roughly 22,000 clones, with about a third found just once. No patient had received any treatment before thyroid surgery. The sequenced sample was blood. These receptors all stem from a male donor with papillary thyroid cancer or a benign thyroid nodule (not recorded which). Some clones in this sample may be carry-over from other donors' samples.

V gene TRBV2 combines with J gene TRBJ2-7, with 10 nucleotides matching TRBD2. CDR3 length: 14 residues. Trimming removed 6 bases from V and 3 bases from J; junction bases left unmatched: 5. The V gene's germline CDR1 is SNHLY and CDR2 FYNNEI. The CDR3 protein is CASRQREGGYEQYF. The CDR3 DNA sequence: TGTGCCAGCAGGCAGCGGGAGGGCGGCTACGAGCAGTACTTC.

This clone was seen ten or more times. This sequence joins TRBV19 and TRBJ1-2; 7 bases line up with TRBD1. V lost 4 bases, J lost 4 bases, and 9 bases stayed unmatched. The germline V gene has CDR1 LNHDA and CDR2 SQIVND (reference sequence). CDR3 length: 15 amino acids. The CDR3 DNA follows: TGTGCCAGTAGTAAGAGGGACAGAGACTCCTATGGCTACACCTTC. Translated: CASSKRDRDSYGYTF.

This clone was counted ten times or more. A read error is possible here, since a much larger clone lies one base away. Other DNA sequences from this sample encode an identical CDR3 as well. The rearrangement uses TRBV15 and TRBJ1-4; D remains unclear. CDR3 length: 17 residues. The ends were cut back, 8 bases at V and 2 bases at J, with 21 bases in the middle. Germline CDR1 and CDR2: LNHNV and YYDKDF (reference sequence). The CDR3 region is CATSPSTPGPTNEKLFF. In DNA form, the CDR3 reads TGTGCCACCTCCCCCTCCACACCCGGGCCGACTAATGAAAAACTGTTTTTT.

The chain combines TRBV24-1 with TRBJ2-1; TRBD1 aligns across 9 bases. Germline V CDR1 and CDR2: KGHDR, SFDVKD. The CDR3 loop spans 14 amino acids. With 2 bases clipped from V and 9 bases from J, the junction kept 4 bases outside the gene matches. CDR3 amino acids: CATSDSDRGSEQFF. CDR3 DNA: TGTGCCACCAGTGATTCCGACAGGGGGAGTGAGCAGTTCTTC.

The chain employs TRBV30 and TRBJ2-7; D possibly corresponds to TRBD1 (6 bases). Looked up from germline, CDR1 is GTSNPN and CDR2 is SVGIG (reference sequence). The CDR3 extends over 14 amino acids. The ends were cut back, 3 bases at V and 4 bases at J, with 16 bases in the middle. CDR3 amino acids: CAWRSMDSHYEQYF. CDR3 DNA sequence: TGTGCCTGGAGGAGTATGGACAGCCATTACGAGCAGTACTTC.

This clone has a handful of counts. The chain combines TRBV28 with TRBJ2-1; D is undetermined. V lost 5 bases to trimming and J lost 0 bases, with 8 bases between them. The CDR3 length is 14 residues. Germline assignment: CDR1 MDHEN and CDR2 SYDVKM. This chain's CDR3 is CASSRLSSYNEQFF. The CDR3 nucleotides are TGTGCCAGCAGTAGGTTGAGCTCCTACAATGAGCAGTTCTTC.

This sequence joins TRBV18 and TRBJ2-7; D possibly uses TRBD1 or TRBD2 (8 bases each). Per germline, CDR1 KGHSH and CDR2 LQKENI. The CDR3 runs to 16 residues. V was pared by 4 bases and J by 4 bases, with 20 bases between. CDR3: CASSLEFSGTGYEQYF. In nucleotides, the CDR3 is TGTGCCAGCTCACTCGAGTTTAGCGGGACAGGATACGAGCAGTACTTC.

J is TRBJ2-1 and V is TRBV6-5; 11 nucleotides align to TRBD2. Trimming at V came to 0 bases and at J to 3 bases, leaving 4 bases not matched to a gene. The CDR3 runs to 17 residues. CDR1 and CDR2 from the germline V gene are MNHEY and SVGAGI. The CDR3 DNA follows: TGTGCCAGCAGTTACTCGCCGACTAGCGGGATCTACAATGAGCAGTTCTTC. Its protein is CASSYSPTSGIYNEQFF.

V is TRBV20-1 and J is TRBJ1-6; 7 nucleotides agree with TRBD1. Looked up from germline, CDR1 is DFQATT and CDR2 is SNEGSKA (reference sequence). With V trimmed by 5 bases and J by 6 bases, 7 bases remained unmatched. This CDR3 comprises 14 residues. CDR3 coding DNA: TGCAGTGCTCCTCCCCGGGACAGTAATTCACCCCTCCACTTT. Protein sequence: CSAPPRDSNSPLHF.

Sample share makes this clone medium-sized. This chain uses TRBV6-2 or TRBV6-3 with TRBJ2-7; 7 nucleotides align to TRBD1. Per the germline V gene, CDR1 is MNHEY and CDR2 is SVGEGT. The CDR3 totals 15 residues. J gave up 2 bases and V 5 bases, and 9 bases lay outside the gene matches. The CDR3 bases are TGTGCCAGCAGTCCTAATCCCGACAGGGCCTACGAGCAGTACTTC. Translation: CASSPNPDRAYEQYF.

The table lists this clone with many counts. The J gene is TRBJ2-1, the V gene TRBV29-1; 11 nucleotides align to TRBD2. The CDR3 is 14 amino acids. Trimming took 7 bases from V and 5 from J; bases not matched to a gene: 7. CDR1 SQVTM and CDR2 ANQGSEA come from the germline V gene. For the CDR3, the DNA is TGCAGCGGAAGAGGACTAGCGGGTGACAATGAGCAGTTCTTC. It is translated as CSGRGLAGDNEQFF.

This clone has ten or more counts. This chain connects TRBV6-1 to TRBJ2-4; D is perhaps TRBD1 (7 bases). CDR1 MNHNS and CDR2 SASEGT come from the germline V gene. V gave up 6 bases and J gave up 6 bases, with 12 bases separating them. This CDR3 has 13 amino acids. CDR3 sequence (DNA): TGTGCCAGCAGGGAGGGACAGCTAAACATTCAGTACTTC. Its protein product is CASREGQLNIQYF.

J is TRBJ2-1 and V is TRBV9; a weak D match, TRBD2 (6 bases). Germline V CDR1 and CDR2: SGDLS, YYNGEE. The CDR3 is 17 amino acids. V lost 0 bases and J 2 bases, leaving 15 bases between the germline ends. The CDR3 sequence: CASSVVVAGGTYNEQFF. CDR3 coding DNA: TGTGCCAGCAGCGTAGTCGTCGCAGGCGGGACCTACAATGAGCAGTTCTTC.

V gene TRBV20-1 combines with J gene TRBJ1-6; possible D gene TRBD1, 6 bases. CDR3 length equals 13 residues. Per the germline V gene, CDR1 is DFQATT and CDR2 is SNEGSKA (reference sequence). Trimming shortened V by 6 bases and J by 6 bases, and 12 bases separated the two germline ends. Here the CDR3 DNA reads TGCAGTGCCGTGGACAGCTTTAATTCACCCCTCCACTTT. This encodes CSAVDSFNSPLHF.

The chain links TRBV18 to TRBJ1-5; tentative D call: TRBD1 (5 bases). The V end lost 5 bases, the J end lost 2 bases, and 10 bases lay between the germline ends. The CDR3 loop spans 14 amino acids. CDR1 is KGHSH and CDR2 is LQKENI in the germline V gene. The CDR3 nucleotides are TGTGCCAGCTCAAGGGCGGGGGGCAATCAGCCCCAGCATTTT. Translated, it gives CASSRAGGNQPQHF.

This clone has more than one count but fewer than ten. This chain connects TRBV27 to TRBJ2-1, with 7 nucleotides matching TRBD1. Germline V gene lookup returns CDR1 MNHEY and CDR2 SMNVEV (reference sequence). This CDR3 is built from 15 residues. With 4 bases clipped from V and 2 bases from J, the junction kept 5 bases outside the gene matches. This chain's CDR3 is CASSSDRVTYNEQFF. The CDR3 DNA follows: TGTGCCAGCAGTTCAGACAGGGTAACCTACAATGAGCAGTTCTTC.

V is TRBV7-2 and J is TRBJ1-6; TRBD1 might be the D (5 bases). Germline V gene data show CDR1 as SGHTA and CDR2 as FQGNSA. Trimming shortened V by 1 base and J by 10 bases, and 14 bases separated the two germline ends. The CDR3 is made up of 15 amino acids. The CDR3 is CASSLEGDGGSPLHF. CDR3 nucleotides: TGTGCCAGCAGCTTAGAAGGGGACGGAGGATCACCCCTCCACTTT.

Many counts were recorded for this clone. The chain employs TRBV28 and TRBJ1-5; a weak D match, TRBD1 (5 bases). Germline CDR1 reads MDHEN; CDR2 reads SYDVKM. The CDR3 sequence is 14 residues long. V was cut by 4 bases and J by 9 bases, with 16 bases left in between. The CDR3 protein is CASSSGSPLVPQHF. CDR3 DNA sequence: TGTGCCAGCAGTTCAGGGTCCCCTCTGGTGCCCCAGCATTTT.

The chain is built from TRBV5-1 and TRBJ2-5; possible D gene TRBD1, 5 bases. V gave up 5 bases and J gave up 5 bases, with 16 bases separating them. The CDR3 consists of 14 residues. Germline CDR1 reads SGHRS; CDR2 reads YFSETQ. The CDR3 region has the DNA TGCGCCAGCAGGTCTCAGGGATCGTGGGAGACCCAGTACTTC. It specifies CASRSQGSWETQYF.

This clone is categorized as medium-sized. The rearrangement joins TRBV19 to TRBJ2-2; TRBD1 aligns across 10 bases. The CDR3 extends over 14 amino acids. Trimming cost V 9 bases and J 2 bases; bases outside gene matches: 3. Germline lookup yields CDR1 LNHDA and CDR2 SQIVND (reference sequence). CDR3: CASRDRGNTGELFF. CDR3 sequence (DNA): TGTGCCAGCCGGGACAGGGGAAACACCGGGGAGCTGTTTTTT.

This clone has a handful of counts. Mismatch with germline at one junction end may stem from a read error. The V and J genes are TRBV28 and TRBJ2-5; 7 nucleotides agree with TRBD2. CDR3 size: 13 residues. Per the germline V gene, CDR1 is MDHEN and CDR2 is SYDVKM. The CDR3 bases are TGTTCCAGCAGTTTATCCAGGGAGGGGACCCAGTACTTC. It encodes CSSSLSREGTQYF.